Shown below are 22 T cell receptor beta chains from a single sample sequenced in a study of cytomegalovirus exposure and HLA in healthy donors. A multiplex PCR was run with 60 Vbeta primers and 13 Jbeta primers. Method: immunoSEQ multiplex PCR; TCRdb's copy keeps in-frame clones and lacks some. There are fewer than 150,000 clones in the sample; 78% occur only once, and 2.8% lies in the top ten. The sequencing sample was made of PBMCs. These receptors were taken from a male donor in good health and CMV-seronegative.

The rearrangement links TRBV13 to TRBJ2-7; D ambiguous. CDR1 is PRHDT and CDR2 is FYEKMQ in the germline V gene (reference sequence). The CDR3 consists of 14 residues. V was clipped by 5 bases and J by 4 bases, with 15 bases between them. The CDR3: CASSRVSGIYEQYF. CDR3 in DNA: TGTGCCAGCAGCCGGGTCTCCGGTATTTACGAGCAGTACTTC. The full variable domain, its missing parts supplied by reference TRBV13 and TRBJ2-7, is AAGVIQSPRHLIKEKRETATLKCYPIPRHDTVYWYQQGPGQDPQFLISFYEKMQSDKGSIPDRFSAQQFSDYHSELNMSSLELGDSALYFCASSRVSGIYEQYFGPGTRLTVT.

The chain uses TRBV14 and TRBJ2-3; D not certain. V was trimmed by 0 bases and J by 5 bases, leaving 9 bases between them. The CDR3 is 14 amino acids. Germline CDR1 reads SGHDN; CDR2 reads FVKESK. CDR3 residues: CASSQDYVLDTQYF. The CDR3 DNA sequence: TGTGCCAGCAGCCAAGATTATGTTTTAGATACGCAGTATTTT.

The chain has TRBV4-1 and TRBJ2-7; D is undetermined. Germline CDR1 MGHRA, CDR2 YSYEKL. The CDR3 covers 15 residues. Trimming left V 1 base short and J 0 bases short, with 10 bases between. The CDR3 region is CASSQGADYSYEQYF. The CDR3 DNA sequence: TGCGCCAGCAGCCAAGGGGCAGATTACTCCTACGAGCAGTACTTC.

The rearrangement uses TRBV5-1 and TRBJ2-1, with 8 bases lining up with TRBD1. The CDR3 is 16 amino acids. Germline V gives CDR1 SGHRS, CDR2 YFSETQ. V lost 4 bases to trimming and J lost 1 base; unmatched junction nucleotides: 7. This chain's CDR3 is CASSSLRTGSYNEQFF. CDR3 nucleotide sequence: TGCGCCAGCAGCAGCCTAAGGACAGGGTCCTACAATGAGCAGTTCTTC.

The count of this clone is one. CDR3 region: CAWSAPGVLPEAFF. Written as DNA, the CDR3 is TGTGCCTGGAGTGCCCCAGGGGTTTTGCCTGAAGCTTTCTTT. This chain uses TRBV30 with TRBJ1-1, with a tentative D call TRBD1 (6 bases). With 1 base removed from V and 6 bases from J, the gap between germline ends came to 15 bases. The CDR3 contains 14 residues. Germline CDR1 reads GTSNPN; CDR2 reads SVGIG (reference sequence). The whole variable domain, remainder taken from reference TRBV30 and TRBJ1-1, is SQTIHQWPATLVQPVGSPLSLECTVEGTSNPNLYWYRQAAGRGLQLLFYSVGIGQISSEVPQNLSASRPQDRQFILSSKKLLLSDSGFYLCAWSAPGVLPEAFFGQGTRLTVV.

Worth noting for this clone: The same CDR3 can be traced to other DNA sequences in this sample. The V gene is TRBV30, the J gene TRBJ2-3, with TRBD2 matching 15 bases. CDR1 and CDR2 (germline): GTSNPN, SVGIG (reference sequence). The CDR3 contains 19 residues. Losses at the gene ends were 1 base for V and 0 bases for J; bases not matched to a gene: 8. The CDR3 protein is CAWSAGLAGGPKSTDTQYF. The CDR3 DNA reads TGTGCCTGGAGTGCCGGACTAGCGGGAGGGCCTAAAAGCACAGATACGCAGTATTTT.

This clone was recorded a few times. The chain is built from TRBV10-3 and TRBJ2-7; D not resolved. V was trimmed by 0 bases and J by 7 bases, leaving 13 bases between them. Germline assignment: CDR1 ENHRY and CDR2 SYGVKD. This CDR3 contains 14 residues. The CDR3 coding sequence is TGTGCCATCAGTGAGTCGTATTCGCAGACAGAGCAGTACTTC. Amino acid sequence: CAISESYSQTEQYF.

The CDR3 loop is CASSVSGAQETQYF. Written as DNA, the CDR3 is TGTGCCAGCAGCGTAAGTGGAGCCCAAGAGACCCAGTACTTC. The chain joins TRBV9 to TRBJ2-5, with D unresolved. In germline, CDR1 is SGDLS, CDR2 YYNGEE. The V and J ends lost 1 base and 1 base respectively, with 8 bases between them. The CDR3 spans 14 residues.

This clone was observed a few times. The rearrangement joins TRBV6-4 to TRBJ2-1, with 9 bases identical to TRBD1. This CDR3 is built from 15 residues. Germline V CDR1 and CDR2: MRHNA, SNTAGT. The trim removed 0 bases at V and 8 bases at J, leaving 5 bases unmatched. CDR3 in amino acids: CASSDSMDRGYEQFF. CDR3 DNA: TGTGCCAGCAGTGACTCGATGGACAGGGGTTATGAGCAGTTCTTC.

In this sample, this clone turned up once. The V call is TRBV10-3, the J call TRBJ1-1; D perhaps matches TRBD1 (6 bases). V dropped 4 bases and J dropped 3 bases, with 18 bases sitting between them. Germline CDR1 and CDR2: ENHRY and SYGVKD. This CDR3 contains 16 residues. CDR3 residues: CAISGGRGAGDTEAFF. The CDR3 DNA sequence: TGTGCCATCAGTGGGGGGCGGGGGGCAGGGGACACTGAAGCTTTCTTT.

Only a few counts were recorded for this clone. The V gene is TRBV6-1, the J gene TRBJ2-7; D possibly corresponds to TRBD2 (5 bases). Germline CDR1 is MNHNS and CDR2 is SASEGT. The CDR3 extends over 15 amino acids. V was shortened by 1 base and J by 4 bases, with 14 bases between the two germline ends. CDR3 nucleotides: TGTGCCAGCAGTGAAGGGGAAAATCCGGGGTACGAGCAGTACTTC. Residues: CASSEGENPGYEQYF.

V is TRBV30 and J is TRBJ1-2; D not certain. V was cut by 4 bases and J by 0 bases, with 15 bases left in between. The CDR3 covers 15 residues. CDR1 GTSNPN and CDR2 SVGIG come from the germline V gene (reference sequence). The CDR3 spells CAWTPWRVANYGYTF. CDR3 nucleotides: TGTGCCTGGACCCCTTGGAGGGTAGCTAACTATGGCTACACCTTC.

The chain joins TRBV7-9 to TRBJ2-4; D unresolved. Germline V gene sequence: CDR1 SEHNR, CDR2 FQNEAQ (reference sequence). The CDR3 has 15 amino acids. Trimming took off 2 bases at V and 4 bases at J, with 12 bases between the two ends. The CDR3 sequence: CASSLFEGEKNIQYF. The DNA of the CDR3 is TGTGCCAGCAGCTTATTTGAAGGAGAGAAAAACATTCAGTACTTC.

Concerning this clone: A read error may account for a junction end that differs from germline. Written as DNA, the CDR3 is TGTGCTAGCAGCCCCCAACGGGTCCAAGAGACCCAGTACTTC. Translating it yields CASSPQRVQETQYF. This chain joins TRBV7-7 and TRBJ2-5; D is undetermined. This CDR3 spans 14 amino acids. CDR1 is SSHAT, CDR2 FNYEAQ, per germline (reference sequence).

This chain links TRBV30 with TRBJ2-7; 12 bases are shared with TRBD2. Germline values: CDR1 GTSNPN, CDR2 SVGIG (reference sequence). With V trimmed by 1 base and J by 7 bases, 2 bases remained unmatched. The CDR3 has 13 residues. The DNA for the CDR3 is TGTGCCTGGAGTGGACTAGCGGGGGAAGAGCAGTACTTC. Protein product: CAWSGLAGEEQYF.

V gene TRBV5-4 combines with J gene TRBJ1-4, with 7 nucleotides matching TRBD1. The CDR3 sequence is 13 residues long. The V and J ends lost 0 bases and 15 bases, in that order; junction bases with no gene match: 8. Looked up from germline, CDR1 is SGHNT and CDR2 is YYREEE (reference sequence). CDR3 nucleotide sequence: TGTGCCAGCAGCTTGGACAGGGGAGGTAGGGTGTTTTTT. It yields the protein CASSLDRGGRVFF.

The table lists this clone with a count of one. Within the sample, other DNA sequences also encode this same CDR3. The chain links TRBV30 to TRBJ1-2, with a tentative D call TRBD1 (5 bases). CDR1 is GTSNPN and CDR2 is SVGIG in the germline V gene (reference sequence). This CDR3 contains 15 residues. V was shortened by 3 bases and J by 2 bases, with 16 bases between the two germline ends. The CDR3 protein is CAWRRTGVANYGYTF. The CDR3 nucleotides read TGTGCCTGGAGGCGCACGGGGGTGGCGAACTATGGCTACACCTTC.

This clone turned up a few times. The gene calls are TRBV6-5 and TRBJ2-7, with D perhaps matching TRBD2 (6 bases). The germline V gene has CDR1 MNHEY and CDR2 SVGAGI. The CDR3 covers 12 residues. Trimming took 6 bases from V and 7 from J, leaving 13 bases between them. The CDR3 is CASRPAGLEQYF. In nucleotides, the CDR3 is TGTGCCAGCAGGCCCGCGGGACTTGAGCAGTACTTC.

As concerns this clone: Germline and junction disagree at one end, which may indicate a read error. The CDR3 DNA follows: TGTGCCATCAGAGGACAGGGAGGAGGTGTAAATGGAAAACTGTTTTTT. It yields the protein CAIRGQGGGVNGKLFF. The chain joins TRBV10-3 to TRBJ1-4; 8 bases fit TRBD1. Germline CDR1 reads ENHRY; CDR2 reads SYGVKD. The CDR3 totals 16 residues.

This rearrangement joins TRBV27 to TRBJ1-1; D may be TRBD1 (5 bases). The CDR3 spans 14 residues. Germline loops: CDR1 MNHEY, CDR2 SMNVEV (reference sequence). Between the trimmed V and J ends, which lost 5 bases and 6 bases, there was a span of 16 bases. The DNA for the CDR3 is TGTGCCAGCAGTGTATTCGCGGGGACGGCTGAAGCTTTCTTT. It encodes CASSVFAGTAEAFF.

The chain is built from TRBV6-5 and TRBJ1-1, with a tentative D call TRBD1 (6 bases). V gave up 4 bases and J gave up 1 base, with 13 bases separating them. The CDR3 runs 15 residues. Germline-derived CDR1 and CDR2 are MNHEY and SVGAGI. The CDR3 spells CASSSFARGNTEAFF. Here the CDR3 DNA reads TGTGCCAGCAGTTCCTTTGCCAGGGGGAACACTGAAGCTTTCTTT.

This CDR3 is CASSQGTSGGSYEQYF. The CDR3 bases are TGTGCCAGCAGCCAAGGGACTAGCGGGGGATCCTACGAGCAGTACTTC. The chain recombines TRBV7-3 with TRBJ2-7; TRBD2 matches at 14 bases. Per germline, CDR1 SGHTA and CDR2 FQGTGA. This CDR3 has 16 residues. J was trimmed by 1 base and V by 5 bases; bases with no gene match: 4.